This entry lists 5 T cell receptor beta chains sequenced from one sample in a study of blood T cell repertoires in COVID-19. The method was immunoSEQ multiplex PCR; TCRdb's version includes in-frame clones alone and lacks a portion of them. Of 250,000 to 350,000 clones in the sample, around 91% were seen once. The sample consisted of peripheral blood. These receptor sequences come from a woman aged 55-69 years with acute or convalescent COVID-19.

The chain is built from TRBV11-2 and TRBJ2-7; 11 bases are shared with TRBD2. Trimming removed 4 bases from V and 0 bases from J; junction bases left unmatched: 2. Germline V gene lookup returns CDR1 SGHAT and CDR2 FQNNGV. The CDR3 consists of 15 residues. DNA for the CDR3: TGTGCCAGCAGCTCGGGGACTAGCGGCTCCTACGAGCAGTACTTC. This codes for CASSSGTSGSYEQYF.

This clone was observed a few times. The genes are TRBV19 and TRBJ1-2; 9 positions agree with TRBD1. Trimming cost V 4 bases and J 8 bases; bases outside gene matches: 8. There are 14 residues in the CDR3. Germline CDR1 reads LNHDA; CDR2 reads SQIVND (reference sequence). The CDR3: CASSTRTGAKGYTF. The CDR3 bases are TGTGCCAGTAGTACTAGGACAGGGGCGAAGGGCTACACCTTC. Filled out from reference TRBV19 and TRBJ1-2, the complete variable domain reads DGGITQSPKYLFRKEGQNVTLSCEQNLNHDAMYWYRQDPGQGLRLIYYSQIVNDFQKGDIAEGYSVSREKKESFPLTVTSAQKNPTAFYLCASSTRTGAKGYTFGSGTRLTVV.

CDR3 sequence reads: CASSPHRTAYTEAFF. As DNA, the CDR3 is TGTGCCAGCAGCCCCCACCGCACAGCATACACTGAAGCTTTCTTT. J is TRBJ1-1 and V is TRBV9; D is ambiguous. CDR1 is SGDLS, CDR2 YYNGEE, per germline. Trimming left V 4 bases short and J 3 bases short, with 16 bases between. This CDR3 comprises 15 residues.

V and J are TRBV5-1 and TRBJ2-2, with 7 bases fitting TRBD1. V was clipped by 0 bases and J by 4 bases; unmatched bases: 3. Germline CDR1 and CDR2: SGHRS and YFSETQ. The CDR3 is 15 amino acids. The CDR3 DNA sequence: TGCGCCAGCAGCTTGGAGGGGGCGCCCACCGGGGAGCTGTTTTTT. Translation gives CASSLEGAPTGELFF.

This clone was seen a single time. CDR3 amino acids: CASSLLPGQDLEETQYF. The CDR3 DNA follows: TGTGCCAGTAGCCTGCTTCCGGGACAGGATTTAGAAGAGACCCAGTACTTC. This sequence joins TRBV19 and TRBJ2-5; 8 nucleotides align to TRBD1. V lost 6 bases, J lost 3 bases, and 15 bases stayed unmatched. Germline V gene sequence: CDR1 LNHDA, CDR2 SQIVND (reference sequence). This CDR3 has 17 amino acids.